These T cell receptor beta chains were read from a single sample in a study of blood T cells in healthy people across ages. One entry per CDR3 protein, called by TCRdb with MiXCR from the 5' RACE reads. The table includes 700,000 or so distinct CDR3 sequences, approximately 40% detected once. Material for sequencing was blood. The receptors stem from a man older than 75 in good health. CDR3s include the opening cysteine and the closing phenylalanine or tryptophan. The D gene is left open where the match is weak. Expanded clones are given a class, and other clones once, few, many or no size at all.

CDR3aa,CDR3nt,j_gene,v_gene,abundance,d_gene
CSARSRGFEQYF,TGCAGTGCTAGGTCGAGGGGGTTCGAGCAGTACTTC,TRBJ2-7,TRBV20-1,few,-
CASSESRGRGLSGYTF,TGCGCCAGCAGTGAGTCGCGAGGCAGGGGGCTTTCTGGCTACACCTTC,TRBJ1-2,TRBV10-1,many,TRBD1
CASSSQDRGRYNEQFF,TGTGCCAGCAGCTCGCAGGACAGGGGGAGGTACAATGAGCAGTTCTTC,TRBJ2-1,TRBV7-2,-,TRBD1
CASSHLRDRGRHEQYF,TGTGCCAGCAGCCACCTCCGGGACAGGGGGCGGCACGAGCAGTACTTC,TRBJ2-7,TRBV9,few,TRBD1
CASGWDPRSVQYF,TGTGCCAGCGGCTGGGACCCCCGTAGTGTCCAGTACTTC,TRBJ2-7,TRBV6-2/TRBV6-3,-,-
CASSLRGQGAGVDTQYF,TGTGCCAGCAGCTTAAGGGGGCAGGGGGCAGGAGTCGATACGCAGTATTTT,TRBJ2-3,TRBV7-3,-,TRBD1
CATRTHLAKNIQYF,TGTGCAACCCGGACACATCTAGCCAAAAACATTCAGTACTTC,TRBJ2-4,TRBV15,-,-
CASSRGSDTQYF,TGCGCCAGCAGCCGAGGTTCAGATACGCAGTATTTT,TRBJ2-3,TRBV5-1,many,-
CASSLSHTQETQYF,TGTGCCAGCAGTTTATCTCACACGCAAGAGACCCAGTACTTC,TRBJ2-5,TRBV27,-,-
CSAPGQSQETQYF,TGCAGTGCCCCGGGACAGAGCCAAGAGACCCAGTACTTC,TRBJ2-5,TRBV20-1,-,TRBD1
CASSQSGTGSDTQYF,TGTGCCAGCAGCCAAAGCGGCACAGGGAGCGATACGCAGTATTTT,TRBJ2-3,TRBV7-2,many,-
CASSETGTGGNEQYF,TGTGCCAGCAGCGAGACCGGGACAGGGGGGAACGAGCAGTACTTC,TRBJ2-7,TRBV3-1,-,TRBD1
CASSARGGRVAYNEQFF,TGTGCCAGCAGCGCTCGGGGCGGGAGGGTTGCCTACAATGAGCAGTTCTTC,TRBJ2-1,TRBV11-3,few,TRBD2
CASSRPDAGSYNEQYF,TGTGCCAGCAGCCGACCCGACGCAGGCTCCTACAATGAGCAGTACTTC,TRBJ2-7,TRBV7-3,once,-
CASSLKDSQDEDTQYF,TGTGCCAGCAGCTTAAAGGATAGTCAAGATGAGGATACGCAGTATTTT,TRBJ2-3,TRBV7-3,few,-
CASSAEAGGSYNEQFF,TGTGCCAGCAGCGCCGAAGCGGGGGGATCCTACAATGAGCAGTTCTTC,TRBJ2-1,TRBV2,-,TRBD2
CASSPRQGFAPSGANVLTF,TGTGCCAGCTCACCACGACAGGGTTTCGCCCCTTCTGGGGCCAACGTCCTGACTTTC,TRBJ2-6,TRBV18,few,TRBD1
CSVEEGGQGKYF,TGCAGCGTTGAAGAAGGGGGACAGGGGAAGTATTTT,TRBJ2-3,TRBV29-1,-,TRBD1
CASSQEPSQGYTEAFF,TGCGCCAGCAGCCAAGAGCCCTCCCAGGGGTACACTGAAGCTTTCTTT,TRBJ1-1,TRBV4-3,-,-
CASGLQVPEAFF,TGTGCCAGCGGATTACAGGTACCTGAAGCTTTCTTT,TRBJ1-1,TRBV28,-,-
CASSAKSSIGSTF,TGTGCCAGCAGTGCAAAGAGTTCCATAGGCTCCACCTTC,TRBJ1-2,TRBV2,-,-
CASSPGSPSTDTQYF,TGTGCCAGCAGCCCGGGGTCCCCTAGCACAGATACGCAGTATTTT,TRBJ2-3,TRBV7-2,few,-
CAVDRYYNEQFF,TGTGCCGTCGACAGATACTACAATGAGCAGTTCTTC,TRBJ2-1,TRBV6-1,-,-
CSVEGIQGLNTEAFF,TGCAGCGTTGAAGGGATTCAGGGACTGAACACTGAAGCTTTCTTT,TRBJ1-1,TRBV29-1,few,-
CASSPSTGMNSEAFF,TGTGCCAGCAGCCCGTCGACCGGAATGAATTCTGAAGCTTTCTTT,TRBJ1-1,TRBV7-3,-,-
CASSLEGSSGGYTF,TGTGCCAGCAGCTTAGAAGGCTCTAGCGGCGGCTACACCTTC,TRBJ1-2,TRBV7-9,few,-
CASSPNRGNTEAFF,TGTGCCAGCTCACCCAACAGGGGAAACACTGAAGCTTTCTTT,TRBJ1-1,TRBV18,-,TRBD1
CASSSTAASTYEQYF,TGTGCCAGCAGTTCGACAGCGGCTTCGACCTACGAGCAGTACTTC,TRBJ2-7,TRBV7-2,-,-
CASSQDLISNEQFF,TGCGCCAGCAGCCAAGATCTCATATCGAATGAGCAGTTCTTC,TRBJ2-1,TRBV4-3,few,-